This T cell receptor (beta chain) is drawn from a study of neurological immune-mediated disorders. Broader study findings: In HTLV-1-associated myelopathy, TCR clonal expansion was greatest, and in multiple sclerosis it was least, below healthy controls. Private repertoires in all groups were suggested by the finding that expanded clones across subjects shared no CDR3 amino acid sequences.

V lost 0 bases to trimming and J lost 5 bases, with 9 bases between them. Germline CDR1 DFQATT, CDR2 SNEGSKA (reference sequence). CDR3 length: 13 amino acids. Stated time point: technical triplicate 2. This clonotype was detected ten times or more. What it binds is unknown. TCRdb passed the 5' RACE reads through MiXCR, listing each CDR3 protein once. The table has roughly 57,000 distinct CDR3 sequences, 24% seen once. Sequenced input: PBMCs. The receptor's source is a man aged 55 to 70 with HTLV-1-associated myelopathy (HAM/TSP). The J gene is TRBJ2-3, the V gene TRBV20-1, with a tentative D call TRBD2 (5 bases). The CDR3 loop is CSARDSGKDTQYF. CDR3 nucleotide sequence: TGCAGTGCTAGAGATTCGGGGAAAGATACGCAGTATTTT.